The text below deals with one T cell receptor beta chain. Its target is not known. This specimen comes from a study of Ad26.COV2.S vaccination and SARS-CoV-2 variants. Across the study: By the intramuscular route, Ad26.COV2.S was given once, or twice 56 days apart.

V shed 3 bases and J shed 8 bases, with 10 bases lying between them. The germline V gene has CDR1 MNHEY and CDR2 SVGAGI. The CDR3 loop spans 12 amino acids. Study-level results: Vaccine and placebo recipients had comparable breadth of non-spike TCRs. Spike-specific CD8+ and CD4+ T cell responses reportedly showed substantial breadth after vaccination.

TCRdb keeps only in-frame clones here, not all; method: immunoSEQ multiplex PCR. Found here are some 410,000 clones, around 92% of them singletons; the top ten hold about 1.7%. The treatment denotes: some 20 received Ad26.COV2.S at low or high dose, single or two shots; several received placebo; per-sample allocation not given. Samples analyzed were those drawn on day 63 after the first vaccine or placebo injection. The sequencing used peripheral blood, collected in a trial of Ad26.COV2.S vaccine versus placebo. V is TRBV6-5 and J is TRBJ1-2; TRBD1 might be the D (5 bases). This clonotype originated in a person aged 18-60 years who received the Ad26.COV2.S COVID-19 vaccine or a placebo. The CDR3 DNA reads TGTGCCAGCAGTTATGACGGGGGGGGCTACACCTTC. Protein: CASSYDGGGYTF.